The 16 T cell receptor beta chains below were found in one sample sequenced in a study of cytomegalovirus exposure and HLA in healthy donors. This PCR relied on a set of 60 Vbeta primers and 13 Jbeta primers. Produced via immunoSEQ multiplex PCR; TCRdb's table is partial and in-frame only. The data show over 150,000 clones, with about two thirds seen just once and over 2.5% held by the top ten. Sequencing used PBMCs. All receptors come from a woman aged 30 to 39 in good health and CMV-seronegative.

The chain joins TRBV7-6 to TRBJ2-7; perhaps TRBD2 as D (5 bases). Germline V gives CDR1 SGHVS, CDR2 FNYEAQ. V lost 3 bases, J lost 4 bases, and 13 bases lay in between. The CDR3 runs 14 residues. The CDR3: CASSLSFGVYEQYF. DNA for the CDR3: TGTGCCAGCAGCTTGAGTTTCGGGGTGTACGAGCAGTACTTC.

The chain uses TRBV4-1 and TRBJ1-5, with D unclear. Trimming left V 0 bases short and J 0 bases short, with 6 bases between. The CDR3 is 15 residues long. Germline V gene lookup returns CDR1 MGHRA and CDR2 YSYEKL. This CDR3 is CASSQESYSNQPQHF. DNA of the CDR3: TGCGCCAGCAGCCAAGAGTCGTATAGCAATCAGCCCCAGCATTTT.

The chain links TRBV6-4 to TRBJ2-6; the match to TRBD1 covers 8 bases. The CDR3 extends over 16 amino acids. V shed 5 bases and J 0 bases; nucleotides not matched to a gene: 3. Germline CDR1 is MRHNA and CDR2 is SNTAGT. The CDR3 region is CASSPTGGSGANVLTF. The CDR3 DNA follows: TGTGCCAGCAGTCCAACAGGGGGCTCTGGGGCCAACGTCCTGACTTTC.

V is TRBV27 and J is TRBJ2-7; 7 bases agree with TRBD1. Germline CDR1 is MNHEY and CDR2 is SMNVEV (reference sequence). The V segment lost 3 bases and the J segment 6 bases; nucleotides outside the gene matches: 8. There are 14 residues in the CDR3. CDR3 bases: TGTGCCAGCAGTTTCTTCGACAGGGTAGGCGAGCAGTACTTC. Translation gives CASSFFDRVGEQYF.

This clone was picked up a small number of times. The chain recombines TRBV19 with TRBJ2-2; TRBD2 agrees at 9 bases. Losses at the gene ends were 6 bases for V and 9 bases for J; bases not matched to a gene: 11. Germline CDR1 and CDR2: LNHDA and SQIVND (reference sequence). The CDR3 runs 15 residues. Here the CDR3 DNA reads TGTGCCAGTAGCAACGGACTAGCGCGGGACCGGGAGCTGTTTTTT. Protein: CASSNGLARDRELFF.

The chain couples TRBV19 to TRBJ1-2; no reliable D call. The germline V gene has CDR1 LNHDA and CDR2 SQIVND (reference sequence). Trimming removed 5 bases from V and 8 bases from J, with 9 bases in between. This CDR3 has 11 amino acids. This CDR3 reads CASSPGWGYTF. The CDR3 nucleotides read TGTGCCAGTAGTCCGGGTTGGGGCTACACCTTC.

This chain connects TRBV18 to TRBJ2-5; D perhaps matches TRBD2 (6 bases). The CDR3 is made up of 14 amino acids. Per the germline V gene, CDR1 is KGHSH and CDR2 is LQKENI. V was cut by 6 bases and J by 1 base, with 12 bases left in between. CDR3 DNA: TGTGCCAGCTCGGGCGGGACGGTCCAAGAGACCCAGTACTTC. This codes for CASSGGTVQETQYF.

The chain carries TRBV29-1 and TRBJ2-1; 11 positions match TRBD1. Unmatched junction bases numbered 9, after V lost 6 bases and J lost 8 bases. Germline V gives CDR1 SQVTM, CDR2 ANQGSEA. CDR3 length: 14 amino acids. The CDR3: CSVPPGQGGDEQFF. The DNA of the CDR3 is TGCAGCGTACCACCGGGACAGGGGGGGGATGAGCAGTTCTTC.

Worth noting for this clone: An end of the junction differs from the germline gene, which may be a read error. This chain uses TRBV4-1 with TRBJ2-7; 7 bases fit TRBD2. This CDR3 comprises 13 residues. CDR1 is MGHRA, CDR2 YSYEKL, per germline. The DNA for the CDR3 is TGCGCCGGCAGCCAAGTGGGAGGGGACGAGCAGTACTTC. Protein: CAGSQVGGDEQYF.

The V call is TRBV7-2, the J call TRBJ2-2, with 9 nucleotides matching TRBD2. Germline V gene data show CDR1 as SGHTA and CDR2 as FQGNSA. The CDR3 spans 16 residues. Trimming took 1 base from V and 9 from J; bases not matched to a gene: 9. CDR3 nucleotides: TGTGCCAGCAGCTTAGACGGCGGGGGGGTATCCCGGGAGCTGTTTTTT. Translating it yields CASSLDGGGVSRELFF.

In DNA form, the CDR3 reads TGTGCCAGCAGCTTTCTCACAGGGGAGTGGGACGAGCAGTACTTC. It translates to CASSFLTGEWDEQYF. This chain joins TRBV5-6 and TRBJ2-5; 7 bases agree with TRBD1. The better agreement between TRBJ2-7 and the DNA end casts doubt on the J call. Germline V gene data show CDR1 as SGHDT and CDR2 as YYEEEE. This CDR3 is 15 amino acids long.

Details on this clone: One end of the junction varies from germline; a read error may be responsible. The chain links TRBV7-9 to TRBJ2-3; D not certain. CDR3 length: 15 amino acids. CDR1 SEHNR and CDR2 FQNEAQ come from the germline V gene (reference sequence). The CDR3 nucleotides read TGTTCCAGCAGCTTATCGGCGGTTGGCACAGATACGCAGTATTTT. Translated: CSSSLSAVGTDTQYF.

This clone was detected a few times. V is TRBV29-1 and J is TRBJ2-1, with 9 bases that match TRBD2. The junction had 10 bases not matched to a gene; V was cut back by 5 bases and J by 8 bases. The CDR3 is 14 residues long. The germline V gene has CDR1 SQVTM and CDR2 ANQGSEA. The CDR3 nucleotides are TGCAGCGTTATGTTCCTAGCGGGACTGGATGAGCAGTTCTTC. The encoded protein is CSVMFLAGLDEQFF.

This clone appeared a few times. The chain is built from TRBV21-1 and TRBJ1-5; the table's D call of TRBD1 was not tested on the DNA. TRBV21-1 is a known pseudogene. The CDR3 sequence is 13 residues long. The CDR3 nucleotides read TGTGCCAGCAGCGGAGAGGGGGCGCAGCCCCAGCATTTT. It is translated as CASSGEGAQPQHF.

The CDR3 DNA reads TGCAGCGTAGCAGGGAATTCGTACGAGCAGTACTTC. Translated, it gives CSVAGNSYEQYF. The gene calls are TRBV29-1 and TRBJ2-7, with D possibly being TRBD1 (5 bases). The CDR3 runs 12 residues. Per germline, CDR1 SQVTM and CDR2 ANQGSEA. The V and J ends lost 6 bases and 4 bases respectively, with 13 bases between them.

The chain couples TRBV28 to TRBJ1-1, with D maybe TRBD1 (6 bases). The V end lost 5 bases, the J end lost 2 bases, and 12 bases lay between the germline ends. Germline CDR1 MDHEN, CDR2 SYDVKM. This CDR3 contains 14 residues. The CDR3 DNA is TGTGCCAGCAGTCCCAGCGGGGGCAACACTGAAGCTTTCTTT. Translation: CASSPSGGNTEAFF. Full variable domain (missing parts from reference TRBV28 and TRBJ1-1): DVKVTQSSRYLVKRTGEKVFLECVQDMDHENMFWYRQDPGLGLRLIYFSYDVKMKEKGDIPEGYSVSREKKERFSLILESASTNQTSMYLCASSPSGGNTEAFFGQGTRLTVV.